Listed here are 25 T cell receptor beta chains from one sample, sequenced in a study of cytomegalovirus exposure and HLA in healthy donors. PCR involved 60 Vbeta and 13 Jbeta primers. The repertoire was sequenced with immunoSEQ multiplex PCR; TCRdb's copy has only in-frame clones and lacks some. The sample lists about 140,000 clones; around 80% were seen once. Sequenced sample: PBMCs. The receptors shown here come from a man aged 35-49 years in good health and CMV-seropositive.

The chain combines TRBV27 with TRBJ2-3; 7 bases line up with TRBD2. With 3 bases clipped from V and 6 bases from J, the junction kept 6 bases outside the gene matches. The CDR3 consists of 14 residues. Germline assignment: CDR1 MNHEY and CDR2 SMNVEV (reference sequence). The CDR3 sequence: CASSFTGGGDTQYF. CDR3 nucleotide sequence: TGTGCCAGCAGTTTTACTGGGGGAGGGGATACGCAGTATTTT.

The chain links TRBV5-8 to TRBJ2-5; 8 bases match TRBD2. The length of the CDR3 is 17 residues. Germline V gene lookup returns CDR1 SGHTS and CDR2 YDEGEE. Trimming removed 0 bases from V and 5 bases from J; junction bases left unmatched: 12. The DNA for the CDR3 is TGTGCCAGCAGCTTGGCCGGACTAGCCAACCCCCGGGAGACCCAGTACTTC. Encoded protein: CASSLAGLANPRETQYF. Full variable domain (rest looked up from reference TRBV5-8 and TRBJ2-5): EAGVTQSPTHLIKTRGQQATLRCSPISGHTSVYWYQQALGLGLQFLLWYDEGEERNRGNFPPRFSGRQFPNYSSELNVNALELEDSALYLCASSLAGLANPRETQYFGPGTRLLVL.

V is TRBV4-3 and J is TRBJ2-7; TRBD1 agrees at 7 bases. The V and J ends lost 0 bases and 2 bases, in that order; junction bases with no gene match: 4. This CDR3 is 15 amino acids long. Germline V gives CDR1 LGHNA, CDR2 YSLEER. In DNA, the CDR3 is TGCGCCAGCAGCCAAGAAGGGGGCGTCGCCTACGAGCAGTACTTC. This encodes CASSQEGGVAYEQYF.

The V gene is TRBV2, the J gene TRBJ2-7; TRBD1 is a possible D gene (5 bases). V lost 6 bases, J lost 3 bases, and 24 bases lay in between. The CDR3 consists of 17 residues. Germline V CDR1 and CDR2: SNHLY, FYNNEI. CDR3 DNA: TGTGCCAGCAGGGCTGACAGCCCACTCCTTAGATTCTACGAGCAGTACTTC. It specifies CASRADSPLLRFYEQYF.

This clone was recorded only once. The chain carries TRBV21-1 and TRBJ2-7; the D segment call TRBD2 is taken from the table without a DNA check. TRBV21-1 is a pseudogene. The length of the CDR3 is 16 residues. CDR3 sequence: CASKPPPRSFTYEQYF. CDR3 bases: TGTGCCAGCAAACCGCCACCCCGGTCTTTCACCTACGAGCAGTACTTC.

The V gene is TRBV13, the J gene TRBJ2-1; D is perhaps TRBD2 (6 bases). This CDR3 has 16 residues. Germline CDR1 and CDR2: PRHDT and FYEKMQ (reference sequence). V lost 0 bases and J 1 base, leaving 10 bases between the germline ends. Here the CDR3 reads CASSLGVGGSYNEQFF. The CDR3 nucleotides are TGTGCCAGCAGCTTAGGAGTCGGGGGATCCTACAATGAGCAGTTCTTC.

The CDR3, as DNA: TGTGCTAGTGGTTTGGAAGGGGGCGCGGATGGCTACACCTTC. It yields the protein CASGLEGGADGYTF. This sequence joins TRBV12-5 and TRBJ1-2, with 7 bases lining up with TRBD1. The CDR3 covers 14 residues. The germline gives CDR1 LGHNT, CDR2 FRNRAP. V was clipped by 1 base and J by 6 bases; unmatched bases: 5.

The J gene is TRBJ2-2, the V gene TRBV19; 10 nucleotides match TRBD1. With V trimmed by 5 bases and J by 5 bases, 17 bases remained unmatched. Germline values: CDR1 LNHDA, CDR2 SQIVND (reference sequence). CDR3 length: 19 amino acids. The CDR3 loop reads CASSFFRTGGYGRTGELFF. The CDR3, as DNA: TGTGCCAGTAGTTTTTTCAGGACAGGGGGTTATGGTAGGACCGGGGAGCTGTTTTTT.

CDR3 coding DNA: TGTGCCAGCAGTTCCGCCGGGTCAGATAATTCACCCCTCCACTTT. Translated: CASSSAGSDNSPLHF. The V gene is TRBV28, the J gene TRBJ1-6; D remains ambiguous. Per the germline V gene, CDR1 is MDHEN and CDR2 is SYDVKM. The ends were cut back, 4 bases at V and 5 bases at J, with 12 bases in the middle. This CDR3 has 15 amino acids. Using reference TRBV28 and TRBJ1-6 for the parts outside the CDR3, the full variable domain is DVKVTQSSRYLVKRTGEKVFLECVQDMDHENMFWYRQDPGLGLRLIYFSYDVKMKEKGDIPEGYSVSREKKERFSLILESASTNQTSMYLCASSSAGSDNSPLHFGNGTRLTVT.

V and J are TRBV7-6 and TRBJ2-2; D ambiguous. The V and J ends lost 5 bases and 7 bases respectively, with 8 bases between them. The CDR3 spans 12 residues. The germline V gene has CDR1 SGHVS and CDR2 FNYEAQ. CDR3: CASSTRSGELFF. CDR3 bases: TGTGCCAGCAGCACACGGAGCGGGGAGCTGTTTTTT.

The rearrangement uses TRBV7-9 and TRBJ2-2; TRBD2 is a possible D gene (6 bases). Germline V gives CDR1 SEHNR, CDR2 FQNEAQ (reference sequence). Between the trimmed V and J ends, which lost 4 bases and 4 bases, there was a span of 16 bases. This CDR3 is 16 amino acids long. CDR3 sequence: CASSYTPGLLTGELFF. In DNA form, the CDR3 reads TGTGCCAGCAGCTACACACCGGGACTCCTCACCGGGGAGCTGTTTTTT.

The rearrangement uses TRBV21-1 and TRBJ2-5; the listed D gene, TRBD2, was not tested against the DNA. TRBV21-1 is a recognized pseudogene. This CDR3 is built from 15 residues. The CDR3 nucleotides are TGTGCCAGCAGCAGAGGACTAGCGGGAAAAGAGACCCAGTACTTC. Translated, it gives CASSRGLAGKETQYF.

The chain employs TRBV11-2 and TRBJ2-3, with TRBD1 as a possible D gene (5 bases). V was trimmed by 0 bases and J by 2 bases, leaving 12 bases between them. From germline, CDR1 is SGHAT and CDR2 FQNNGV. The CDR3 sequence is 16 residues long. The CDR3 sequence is CASSLEGGHPTDTQYF. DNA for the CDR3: TGTGCCAGCAGCTTAGAAGGCGGACACCCCACAGATACGCAGTATTTT.

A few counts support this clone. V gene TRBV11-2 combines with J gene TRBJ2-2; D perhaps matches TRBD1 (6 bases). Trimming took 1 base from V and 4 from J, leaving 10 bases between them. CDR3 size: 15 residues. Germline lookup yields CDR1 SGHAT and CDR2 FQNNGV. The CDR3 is CASSLVMGATGELFF. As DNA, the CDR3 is TGTGCCAGCAGCTTAGTAATGGGGGCCACCGGGGAGCTGTTTTTT.

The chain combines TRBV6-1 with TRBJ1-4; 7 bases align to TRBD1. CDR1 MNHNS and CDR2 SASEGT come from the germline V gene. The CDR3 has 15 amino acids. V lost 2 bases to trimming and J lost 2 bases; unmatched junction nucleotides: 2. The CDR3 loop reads CASSETTGTNEKLFF. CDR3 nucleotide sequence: TGTGCCAGCAGTGAAACGACAGGGACTAATGAAAAACTGTTTTTT.

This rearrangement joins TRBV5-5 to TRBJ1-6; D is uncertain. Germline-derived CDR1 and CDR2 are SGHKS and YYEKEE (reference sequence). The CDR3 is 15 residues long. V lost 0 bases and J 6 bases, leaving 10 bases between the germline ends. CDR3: CASSLVQTFNSPLHF. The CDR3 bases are TGTGCCAGCAGCTTGGTGCAGACTTTTAATTCACCCCTCCACTTT. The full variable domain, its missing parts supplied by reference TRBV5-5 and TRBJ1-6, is DAGVTQSPTHLIKTRGQQVTLRCSPISGHKSVSWYQQVLGQGPQFIFQYYEKEERGRGNFPDRFSARQFPNYSSELNVNALLLGDSALYLCASSLVQTFNSPLHFGNGTRLTVT.

Here the CDR3 reads CAWSGTRRGGELFF. The CDR3 DNA reads TGTGCCTGGAGTGGAACCCGACGGGGCGGGGAGCTGTTTTTT. The rearrangement uses TRBV30 and TRBJ2-2, with D possibly being TRBD2 (5 bases). CDR3 length equals 14 residues. V was trimmed by 1 base and J by 7 bases, leaving 13 bases between them. Germline V CDR1 and CDR2: GTSNPN, SVGIG (reference sequence). The full variable domain, its missing parts supplied by reference TRBV30 and TRBJ2-2, is SQTIHQWPATLVQPVGSPLSLECTVEGTSNPNLYWYRQAAGRGLQLLFYSVGIGQISSEVPQNLSASRPQDRQFILSSKKLLLSDSGFYLCAWSGTRRGGELFFGEGSRLTVL.

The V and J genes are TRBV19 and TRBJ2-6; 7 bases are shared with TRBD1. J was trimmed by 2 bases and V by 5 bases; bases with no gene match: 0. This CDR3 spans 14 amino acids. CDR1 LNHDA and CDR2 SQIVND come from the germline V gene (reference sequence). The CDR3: CASSGQAGANVLTF. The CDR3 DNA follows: TGTGCCAGTAGTGGACAGGCTGGGGCCAACGTCCTGACTTTC.

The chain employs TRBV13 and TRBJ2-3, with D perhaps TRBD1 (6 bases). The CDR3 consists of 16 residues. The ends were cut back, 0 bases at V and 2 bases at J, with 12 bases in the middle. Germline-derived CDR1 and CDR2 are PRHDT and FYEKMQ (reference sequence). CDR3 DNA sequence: TGTGCCAGCAGCTTAGGGACAGGATCGTTCACAGATACGCAGTATTTT. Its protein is CASSLGTGSFTDTQYF.

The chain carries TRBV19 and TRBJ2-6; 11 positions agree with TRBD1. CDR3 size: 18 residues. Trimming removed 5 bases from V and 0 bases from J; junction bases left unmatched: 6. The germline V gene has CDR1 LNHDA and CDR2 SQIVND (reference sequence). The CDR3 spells CASSPRTGGGSGANVLTF. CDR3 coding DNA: TGTGCCAGTAGTCCCAGGACAGGGGGCGGCTCTGGGGCCAACGTCCTGACTTTC.

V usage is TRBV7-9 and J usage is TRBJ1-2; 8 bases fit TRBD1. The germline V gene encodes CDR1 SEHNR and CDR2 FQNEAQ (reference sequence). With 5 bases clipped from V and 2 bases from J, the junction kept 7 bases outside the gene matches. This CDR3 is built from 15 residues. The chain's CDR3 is CASSPPDRVNYGYTF. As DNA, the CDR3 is TGTGCCAGCAGCCCTCCGGACAGGGTGAACTATGGCTACACCTTC. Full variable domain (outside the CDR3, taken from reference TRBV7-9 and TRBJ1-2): DTGVSQNPRHKITKRGQNVTFRCDPISEHNRLYWYRQTLGQGPEFLTYFQNEAQLEKSRLLSDRFSAERPKGSFSTLEIQRTEQGDSAMYLCASSPPDRVNYGYTFGSGTRLTVV.

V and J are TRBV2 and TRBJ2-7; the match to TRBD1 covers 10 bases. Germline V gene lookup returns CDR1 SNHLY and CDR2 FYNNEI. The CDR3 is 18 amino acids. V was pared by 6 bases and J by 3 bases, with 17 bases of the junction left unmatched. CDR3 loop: CASSDTGQGQLINYEQYF. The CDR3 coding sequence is TGTGCCAGCAGCGACACGGGACAGGGGCAATTAATTAACTACGAGCAGTACTTC.

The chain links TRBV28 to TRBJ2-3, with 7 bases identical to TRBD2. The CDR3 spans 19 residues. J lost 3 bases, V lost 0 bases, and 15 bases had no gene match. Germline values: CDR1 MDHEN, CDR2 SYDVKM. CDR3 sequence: CASSLWGTMKSQNTDTQYF. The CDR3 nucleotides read TGTGCCAGCAGTTTATGGGGGACTATGAAAAGTCAAAATACAGATACGCAGTATTTT.

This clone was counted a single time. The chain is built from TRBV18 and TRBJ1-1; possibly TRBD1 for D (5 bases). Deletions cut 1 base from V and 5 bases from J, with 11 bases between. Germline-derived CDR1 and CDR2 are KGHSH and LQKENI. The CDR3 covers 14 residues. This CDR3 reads CASSPLGAETEAFF. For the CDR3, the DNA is TGTGCCAGCTCACCACTAGGGGCCGAGACTGAAGCTTTCTTT.

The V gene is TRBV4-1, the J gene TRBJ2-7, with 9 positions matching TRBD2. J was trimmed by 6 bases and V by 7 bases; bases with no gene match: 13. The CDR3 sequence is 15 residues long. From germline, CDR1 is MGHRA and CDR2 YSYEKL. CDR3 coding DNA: TGCGCCAGCACCCAGGAGGGTCAAGCGGGAGGCGAGCAGTACTTC. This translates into CASTQEGQAGGEQYF.